The 11 T cell receptor beta chains below were found in one sample sequenced in a study of tumor-infiltrating lymphocytes in primary liver carcinoma. Germline DNA was also extracted, and blood RNA derived from unsorted whole blood. Constant-region priming of 500 ng total RNA yielded TCR beta cDNA. What produced the TCR beta libraries was three nested multiplex PCR rounds using slightly modified ARM-PCR. The study ran its first two PCR rounds for approximately 10 cycles each, using TRBV1-TRBV30 forward primers and a C-beta reverse primer. One entry per CDR3 protein results from TCRdb running MiXCR on the multiplex PCR reads. The table lists roughly 330,000 distinct CDR3 sequences, 65% of them singletons, with roughly 6% in the top ten. The source material was peripheral blood. The receptors here all came from a man in his forties with primary liver carcinoma and hepatitis B virus infection.

About this clonotype itself: Being one base from a much bigger clone, this may be a read error. V gene TRBV6-1 combines with J gene TRBJ2-2; TRBD1 might be the D (5 bases). Trimming stripped 6 bases from V and 6 bases from J, with 14 bases between. The germline CDR1 and CDR2 sequences are MNHNS and SASEGT. This CDR3 comprises 14 residues. CDR3 coding DNA: TGTGCCAGCAGACCTAACAGGCTTTCCGGGGAGCTGTTTTTT. It encodes CASRPNRLSGELFF.

This clonotype occurred a few times. The chain joins TRBV6-2 or TRBV6-3 to TRBJ1-4, with D unresolved. Germline V gene lookup returns CDR1 MNHEY and CDR2 SVGEGT. The CDR3 length is 13 residues. The V end was cut by 2 bases, the J end by 5 bases, with 6 bases between. CDR3 loop: CASSYPGNEKLFF. The CDR3 coding sequence is TGTGCCAGCAGTTACCCTGGGAATGAAAAACTGTTTTTT.

The genes are TRBV6-5 and TRBJ2-1, with D perhaps TRBD2 (6 bases). The CDR3 contains 15 residues. Trimming took 2 bases from V and 2 from J, leaving 10 bases between them. Germline CDR1 MNHEY, CDR2 SVGAGI. The CDR3 region is CASSYDGGTYNEQFF. DNA of the CDR3: TGTGCCAGCAGTTACGATGGGGGGACCTACAATGAGCAGTTCTTC.

Remarks on this clonotype: This may be a read error, as it is one base from a much larger clone. The rearrangement links TRBV5-1 to TRBJ2-7, with 10 bases that match TRBD1. Germline values: CDR1 SGHRS, CDR2 YFSETQ. The CDR3 consists of 16 residues. The CDR3 DNA sequence: TGCACCAGCAGCTTGCGGAGAGGACAGGGGGATTACGAGCAGTACTTC. This translates into CTSSLRRGQGDYEQYF.

The genes are TRBV29-1 and TRBJ2-1, with D possibly matching TRBD1 (6 bases). The CDR3 has 14 residues. CDR1 and CDR2 (germline): SQVTM, ANQGSEA. CDR3 nucleotide sequence: TGCAGTCTCAGAATGGGGGCCGCATACAATGAGCAGTTCTTC. Protein product: CSLRMGAAYNEQFF.

As regards this clonotype: A read error may produce the germline difference seen at one junction end. V is TRBV12-3 or TRBV12-4 and J is TRBJ2-3; 10 bases are shared with TRBD2. The CDR3 extends over 15 amino acids. In nucleotides, the CDR3 is TGTGCCAGCACTTTATTAGCGGGAGGAAAAGATACGCAGTATTTT. Its protein is CASTLLAGGKDTQYF.

As regards this clonotype: One end of the junction does not line up with germline, which may come from a read error. J is TRBJ2-7 and V is TRBV4-1; D is unclear. From germline, CDR1 is MGHRA and CDR2 YSYEKL. CDR3 size: 13 residues. The CDR3 DNA follows: TGCGCCGGCAGCCACGGCGGTCAGTACGAGCAGTACTTC. It is translated as CAGSHGGQYEQYF.

This clonotype was observed a few times. V and J are TRBV5-6 and TRBJ2-4, with D possibly being TRBD1 (6 bases). Trimming stripped 3 bases from V and 6 bases from J, with 13 bases between. The CDR3 runs 14 residues. Germline CDR1 and CDR2: SGHDT and YYEEEE. The CDR3 bases are TGTGCCAGCAGCTCACAGGGAGTGGCAAACATTCAGTACTTC. This sequence encodes CASSSQGVANIQYF.

This clonotype was counted a single time. The V and J genes are TRBV12-2 and TRBJ1-6; TRBD1, the table's D call, lacks a check against the DNA. TRBV12-2 is assigned pseudogene status. This CDR3 has 16 residues. The DNA for the CDR3 is TGTGCAAGTCGCTTAGAATTGGGGGGCGCGGATTCACCCCTCCACTTT. Its protein product is CASRLELGGADSPLHF.

Concerning this clonotype itself: Since no conserved phenylalanine or tryptophan closes the CDR3, a read error is the likely cause. The rearrangement joins TRBV12-5 to TRBJ1-1; 7 bases map to TRBD1. CDR1 and CDR2 from the germline V gene are LGHNT and FRNRAP. The CDR3 is 14 amino acids. Trimming took 3 bases from V and 11 from J; bases not matched to a gene: 12. The CDR3: CASGLQTGALEAFL. The CDR3 DNA reads as TGTGCTAGTGGTTTACAAACAGGGGCTCTGGAGGCTTTCTTG.

This clonotype was found a few times. The gene calls are TRBV5-6 and TRBJ1-1, with D unclear. CDR1 is SGHDT, CDR2 YYEEEE, per germline. This CDR3 region has 15 residues. Trimming took 2 bases from V and 0 from J, leaving 11 bases between them. CDR3 in DNA: TGTGCCAGCAGCTTTTTCACAGCCATGAACACTGAAGCTTTCTTT. Residues: CASSFFTAMNTEAFF. The full variable domain, with the rest looked up from reference TRBV5-6 and TRBJ1-1, is DAGVTQSPTHLIKTRGQQVTLRCSPKSGHDTVSWYQQALGQGPQFIFQYYEEEERQRGNFPDRFSGHQFPNYSSELNVNALLLGDSALYLCASSFFTAMNTEAFFGQGTRLTVV.